Following are 14 T cell receptor beta chains from one sample sequenced in a study of response to subunit inactivated influenza vaccine. TCRdb reanalysed the RT-PCR reads using MiXCR and keeps one entry per CDR3 protein. The table lists 450,000 to 600,000 distinct CDR3 sequences, approximately 17% of them singletons, with 3% in the top ten. Here the sequenced sample was CD4+ T cells sorted from PBMCs, taken roughly 24 months after vaccination. The receptors were sampled from a man aged 50 to 75 who received an inactivated influenza vaccine.

Written as DNA, the CDR3 is TGTGCCAGCAGTTTTTGGGCCGGGGAGGGGGAGACCCAGTACTTC. This codes for CASSFWAGEGETQYF. The V and J genes are TRBV12-3 or TRBV12-4 and TRBJ2-5, with 7 bases aligning to TRBD2. CDR3 size: 15 residues. Trimming cost V 3 bases and J 5 bases; bases outside gene matches: 9.

This chain joins TRBV3-1 and TRBJ1-5, with TRBD1 as a possible D gene (6 bases). Looked up from germline, CDR1 is LGHDT and CDR2 is YNNKEL (reference sequence). The CDR3 loop spans 15 amino acids. Trimming removed 0 bases at V and 6 bases at J, with 12 bases between. CDR3 sequence (DNA): TGTGCCAGCAGCCAAGATCTGGGGGCAGGTCAGCCCCAGCATTTT. It translates to CASSQDLGAGQPQHF.

This clonotype was observed a handful of times. The V call is TRBV7-9, the J call TRBJ2-1; unclear D gene. The germline V gene has CDR1 SEHNR and CDR2 FQNEAQ (reference sequence). V was trimmed by 7 bases and J by 4 bases, leaving 8 bases between them. The CDR3 has 12 residues. The CDR3 sequence: CASTDLYNEQFF. CDR3 coding DNA: TGTGCCAGCACCGACCTATACAATGAGCAGTTCTTC.

This chain joins TRBV11-2 and TRBJ2-7; D might be TRBD1 or TRBD2, each matching 5 bases. The CDR3 extends over 16 amino acids. Germline V gives CDR1 SGHAT, CDR2 FQNNGV. The V end was cut by 1 base, the J end by 1 base, with 14 bases between. The CDR3 DNA follows: TGTGCCAGCAGCTTAGCCGCGGGTCAGGGTTCCTACGAGCAGTACTTC. This sequence encodes CASSLAAGQGSYEQYF.

This chain connects TRBV7-2 to TRBJ1-1; TRBD1 matches 11 bases. The CDR3 length is 16 residues. V trimming: 5 bases; J trimming: 7 bases; junction bases outside the gene matches: 12. Germline V gene data show CDR1 as SGHTA and CDR2 as FQGNSA. The CDR3 loop reads CASSLSSGQGAFEAFF. As DNA, the CDR3 is TGTGCCAGCAGCCTTAGTTCAGGACAGGGGGCGTTTGAAGCTTTCTTT.

Written as DNA, the CDR3 is TGTGCCAGCAGTGCCGGCAGGGGCGGCACAGATACGCAGTATTTT. It codes for CASSAGRGGTDTQYF. The gene calls are TRBV6-1 and TRBJ2-3; a possible D gene is TRBD1 (6 bases). Trimming removed 4 bases at V and 1 base at J, with 12 bases between. CDR1 and CDR2 from the germline V gene are MNHNS and SASEGT. CDR3 length equals 15 residues.

This clonotype was detected once. V usage is TRBV20-1 and J usage is TRBJ1-1; no definite D call. Germline V gene sequence: CDR1 DFQATT, CDR2 SNEGSKA (reference sequence). The CDR3 length is 15 residues. Deletions cut 3 bases from V and 0 bases from J, with 14 bases between. CDR3 nucleotide sequence: TGCAGTGCTAGCGCCTGGGGAGGGATGAACACTGAAGCTTTCTTT. It translates to CSASAWGGMNTEAFF.

The V gene is TRBV14, the J gene TRBJ2-2; no clear D. In germline, CDR1 is SGHDN, CDR2 FVKESK. V gave up 1 base and J gave up 5 bases, with 5 bases separating them. This CDR3 spans 13 amino acids. CDR3 in amino acids: CASSQVLTGELFF. The CDR3 region has the DNA TGTGCCAGCAGCCAAGTTCTGACCGGGGAGCTGTTTTTT.

This clonotype was seen a handful of times. V is TRBV5-1 and J is TRBJ2-2; 8 nucleotides match TRBD1. V gave up 7 bases and J gave up 0 bases; unmatched junction bases: 17. The germline gives CDR1 SGHRS, CDR2 YFSETQ. The CDR3 is made up of 19 amino acids. The CDR3 loop reads CASSGTGAFLTANTGELFF. In nucleotides, the CDR3 is TGCGCCAGCTCCGGGACAGGTGCTTTCCTCACCGCGAACACCGGGGAGCTGTTTTTT.

This clonotype has a count of ten or more. One junction end does not reproduce the germline sequence, and a read error may be involved. The CDR3 region is CASSQAGQGLVANEQFF. The CDR3 bases are TGTGCCAGCAGTCAAGCGGGACAGGGTCTGGTTGCCAATGAGCAGTTCTTC. V is TRBV4-2 and J is TRBJ2-1, with 9 bases lining up with TRBD1. The CDR3 loop spans 17 amino acids. Germline lookup yields CDR1 LGHNA and CDR2 YNFKEQ.

The rearrangement uses TRBV25-1 and TRBJ1-4, with 9 bases fitting TRBD1. This CDR3 comprises 15 residues. Germline loops: CDR1 MGHDK, CDR2 SYGVNS. With V trimmed by 5 bases and J by 8 bases, 9 bases remained unmatched. CDR3 DNA: TGTGCCAGCAGTTTCGGGACAGGGTTGGGCGAAAAACTGTTTTTT. Amino acid sequence: CASSFGTGLGEKLFF.

This clonotype showed up just a few times. The genes are TRBV12-3 or TRBV12-4 and TRBJ2-7, with a weak D call TRBD1 (6 bases). The V gene lost 1 base and the J gene lost 6 bases, with 13 bases spanning the gap. The CDR3 runs to 14 residues. The CDR3 loop is CASSLVQGAGEQYF. In DNA, the CDR3 is TGTGCCAGCAGTTTAGTACAGGGAGCTGGCGAGCAGTACTTC.

This sequence joins TRBV7-9 and TRBJ1-1; D might be TRBD1 (5 bases). Germline CDR1 and CDR2: SEHNR and FQNEAQ (reference sequence). This CDR3 has 13 amino acids. V was clipped by 2 bases and J by 4 bases, with 8 bases between them. The DNA for the CDR3 is TGTGCCAGCAGCTTATGGGGGAGCACTGAAGCTTTCTTT. Its translation is CASSLWGSTEAFF.

The table lists this clonotype with a few counts. The V and J genes are TRBV2 and TRBJ2-7; D is unresolved. This CDR3 region has 13 residues. V was cut by 3 bases and J by 0 bases, with 6 bases left in between. Germline V gene lookup returns CDR1 SNHLY and CDR2 FYNNEI. CDR3 region: CASSEVSSYEQYF. The CDR3 nucleotides are TGTGCCAGCAGTGAGGTGTCCTCCTACGAGCAGTACTTC.